This is a list of T cell receptor beta chains from one sample in a study of blood T cell repertoires in COVID-19. Profiled with immunoSEQ multiplex PCR; TCRdb holds only in-frame clones, not every one. This sample has about 75,000 clones, with around 90% found just once. Input material: peripheral blood. All receptors come from a human donor in a cohort sampled during active COVID-19. Both conserved end residues are part of each CDR3. D genes are given only for firm matches. A clone size is listed for some rows: how often the clone was seen (once, few, many), or a class if it is expanded.

.,TRBV18,TRBJ2-5,.,TGTGCCAGCTCACGAACTAGGCAAGAGACCCAGTACTTC,CASSRTRQETQYF
.,TRBV7-2,TRBJ2-4,.,TGTGCCAGCAGTTTGAGTACTTTAGCCAAAAACATTCAGTACTTC,CASSLSTLAKNIQYF
.,TRBV5-5,TRBJ1-2,TRBD1,TGTGCCAGCAGCAACCGACAGGGCGGCTACACCTTC,CASSNRQGGYTF
few,TRBV27,TRBJ2-1,.,TGTGCCAGCAGTTTATCGCTACCTCGATACAATGAGCAGTTCTTC,CASSLSLPRYNEQFF
.,TRBV13,TRBJ1-1,.,TGTGCCAGCAGCTTAGGCCCGGTAGCAACTGAAGCTTTCTTT,CASSLGPVATEAFF
once,TRBV19,TRBJ2-3,.,TGTGCCAGTAGTCTGGCCTTTGGGGCAGGGGGCACAGATACGCAGTATTTT,CASSLAFGAGGTDTQYF
.,TRBV9,TRBJ1-1,.,TGTGCCAGCAGCTCCGGGGGGAACACTGAAGCTTTCTTT,CASSSGGNTEAFF
.,TRBV19,TRBJ2-3,TRBD2,TGTGCCAGTAGTATTCAAGCTAGCGGGGGGGCCGGGGATACGCAGTATTTT,CASSIQASGGAGDTQYF
.,TRBV3-1/TRBV3-2,TRBJ2-3,TRBD2,TGTGCCAGCAGCTCCCACCGGGGGGAAGCAGATACGCAGTATTTT,CASSSHRGEADTQYF
.,TRBV9,TRBJ2-1,TRBD2,TGTGCCAGCAGCGTAGTAGCGGGGGGGATTAATGAGCAGTTCTTC,CASSVVAGGINEQFF
.,TRBV29-1,TRBJ1-1,TRBD1,TGCAGCGTTTACGTACAGGGGCTCAGGACTGAAGCTTTCTTT,CSVYVQGLRTEAFF
.,TRBV19,TRBJ2-5,TRBD2,TGTGCCAGTAGTTCCCGGACTAGCGGGGGGCTGATAGGGGAAGAGACCCAGTACTTC,CASSSRTSGGLIGEETQYF
.,TRBV9,TRBJ1-2,.,TGTGCCAGCAGCCTTCGTTCCTCGCCAGGTGGCTACACCTTC,CASSLRSSPGGYTF
.,TRBV5-6,TRBJ2-3,TRBD1,TGTGCCAGCACGCGACAGGGTGTAACAGATACGCAGTATTTT,CASTRQGVTDTQYF
once,TRBV7-9,TRBJ2-7,.,TGTGCCAGCAGCTCCGCTAAGACAGGGGAGGGGCAGGAGCAGTACTTC,CASSSAKTGEGQEQYF
.,TRBV7-8,TRBJ2-5,TRBD2,TGTGCCAGCAGGCCGCGGGGGGCGATCTTAGAGACCCAGTACTTC,CASRPRGAILETQYF
.,TRBV19,TRBJ2-2,.,TGTGCCACCCAGACAGGTACCGGGGAGCTGTTTTTT,CATQTGTGELFF
.,TRBV1,TRBJ1-4,.,TGCACCAGCAGCCAAGTCGAGGAAAAACTGTTTTTT,CTSSQVEEKLFF
.,TRBV15,TRBJ1-1,.,TGTGCCACCAGCAGCTCCCGGTCGTGGGGAGTAAGCACTGAAGCTTTCTTT,CATSSSRSWGVSTEAFF
once,TRBV7-8,TRBJ2-5,TRBD1,TGTGCCAGCACCACAGGGGTGGAGACCCAGTACTTC,CASTTGVETQYF
.,TRBV7-6,TRBJ1-5,.,TGTGCCAGCAGCTTGGGTCGGGGGGTTAGCAATCAGCCCCAGCATTTT,CASSLGRGVSNQPQHF
.,TRBV10-3,TRBJ2-7,.,TGTGCCATCAGTGGTACAGGTGTCTCCTACGAGCAGTACTTC,CAISGTGVSYEQYF
.,TRBV4-3,TRBJ2-7,TRBD2,TGCGCCAGCAGCCAAGCCCCCGGGACTAGCGGGTTCCGGAGCTCCTACGAGCAGTACTTC,CASSQAPGTSGFRSSYEQYF
.,TRBV5-6,TRBJ1-1,TRBD1,TGTGCCAGCAGCTGGGTCGACAGGGTGACTGAAGCTTTCTTT,CASSWVDRVTEAFF
.,TRBV19,TRBJ2-2,TRBD1,TGTGCCAGTAAGACCCGACAGGGGGGTTTCACCGGGGAGCTGTTTTTT,CASKTRQGGFTGELFF
.,TRBV2,TRBJ1-3,.,TGTGCCAGCAGACCGAGGGTGTCTGGAAACACCATATATTTT,CASRPRVSGNTIYF
.,TRBV2,TRBJ2-1,TRBD1,TGTGCCAGCAGTGAAGGAGCAGGGGGAACCTACAATGAGCAGTTCTTC,CASSEGAGGTYNEQFF
.,TRBV21-1,TRBJ1-2,.,TGTGCCCTGTCGGGAAACTATGGCTACACCTTC,CALSGNYGYTF
.,TRBV7-2,TRBJ2-7,TRBD2,TGTGCCAGCAGCTTAGGTGGGGGGGGAGAGCAGTACTTC,CASSLGGGGEQYF
.,TRBV6-2/TRBV6-3,TRBJ2-4,TRBD2,TGTGCCAGCAGTTACGGACTAGCGGAACAAAACATTCAGTACTTC,CASSYGLAEQNIQYF
few,TRBV7-8,TRBJ2-1,TRBD2,TGTGCCAGCAGCTTAGGGCGGGAGTCTTCCTACAATGAGCAGTTCTTC,CASSLGRESSYNEQFF
once,TRBV6-5,TRBJ2-7,TRBD1,TGTGCCAGCAGTCGACAGGGGGCAAACTACGAGCAGTACTTC,CASSRQGANYEQYF
.,TRBV10-3,TRBJ2-1,TRBD2,TGTGCCATCAGTGAGTGGGCTAGCGGGAGCGATGAGCAGTTCTTC,CAISEWASGSDEQFF
.,TRBV5-1,TRBJ2-1,.,TGCGCCAGCAGCTTGACACAGGTGGATGAGCAGTTCTTC,CASSLTQVDEQFF
.,TRBV24-1,TRBJ1-3,.,TGTGCCACCAGTGATGGAGGGGCCGGTGGAAACACCATATATTTT,CATSDGGAGGNTIYF
once,TRBV7-7,TRBJ2-5,TRBD2,TGTGCCAGCAGCCGAGCGGGGGCGGGGGAGACCCAGTACTTC,CASSRAGAGETQYF
.,TRBV28,TRBJ2-1,.,TGTGCCAGCAGTTTGGCGGCCGCCAATGAGCAGTTCTTC,CASSLAAANEQFF
once,TRBV19,TRBJ1-2,TRBD1,TGTGCCACCTCACCGACAGGGGACTATGGCTACACCTTC,CATSPTGDYGYTF
.,TRBV6-6,TRBJ1-5,.,TGTGCCAGCGGTATGGCGACTTGGCCCCAGCATTTT,CASGMATWPQHF
.,TRBV7-6,TRBJ2-1,TRBD2,TGTGCCAGCAGCTTAGAGGAGGTTGGGGGGGGTGAGCAGTTCTTC,CASSLEEVGGGEQFF
.,TRBV29-1,TRBJ1-2,.,TGCAGCGTTGGTCCCAGGGCTAACTATGGCTACACCTTC,CSVGPRANYGYTF
.,TRBV19,TRBJ1-1,.,TGTGCCAGTAGTCTTAGGAACACTGAAGCTTTCTTT,CASSLRNTEAFF
.,TRBV19,TRBJ2-5,TRBD2,TGTGCCAGTAGTCTCCTAGGGGCCCGGGAGGCCCAGTACTTC,CASSLLGAREAQYF
.,TRBV27,TRBJ2-3,.,TGTGCCAGCAGTCCCATCGGGGCAGATACGCAGTATTTT,CASSPIGADTQYF
.,TRBV15,TRBJ1-2,.,TGTGCCACCAGCAGAGAGGGGGCGCGCGGCTACACCTTC,CATSREGARGYTF
once,TRBV10-1,TRBJ2-3,.,TGCGCCCTCTCCGGGGGAGCCACAGATACGCAGTATTTT,CALSGGATDTQYF
.,TRBV4-2,TRBJ2-7,TRBD2,TGTGCCAGCAGCCAACAACTAGCGGGAGGAGGCTACGAGCAGTACTTC,CASSQQLAGGGYEQYF
.,TRBV7-9,TRBJ2-7,TRBD2,TGTGCCAGCAGCCTAGGGTCCGAACTAGCGGGGGGGTACGAGCAGTACTTC,CASSLGSELAGGYEQYF
once,TRBV20-1,TRBJ1-5,.,TGCAGTGCTGGGATTCAGGGACTCCAGCATTTT,CSAGIQGLQHF
once,TRBV19,TRBJ1-2,TRBD1,TGTGCCAGTAGTATTGGGCAGGGGGTTCGTGGCTACACCTTC,CASSIGQGVRGYTF
.,TRBV3-1/TRBV3-2,TRBJ2-1,.,TGTGCCAGCAGCCAAGAAGTTGCGGGAAGTCTTGGAAATGAGCAGTTCTTC,CASSQEVAGSLGNEQFF
.,TRBV6-2/TRBV6-3,TRBJ1-1,.,TGTGCCAGCAGTTACTCGAACTACTGGGGCGCAAGGTACACTGAAGCTTTCTTT,CASSYSNYWGARYTEAFF
.,TRBV5-6,TRBJ1-5,.,TGTGCCAGCAGCTTGTATGAGGGGGTTGTACGTCAGCCCCAGCATTTT,CASSLYEGVVRQPQHF
.,TRBV19,TRBJ2-7,.,TGTGCCAGTAGTATATCGGGGAACTACGAGCAGTACTTC,CASSISGNYEQYF
.,TRBV10-2,TRBJ2-7,.,TGCGCCAGCAGTCCCTGGGCAGGGCTGGGGCCTATAAACGGGCAGTACTTC,CASSPWAGLGPINGQYF